This T cell receptor beta chain came from a study of CD8 T cells in ankylosing spondylitis. General observations from the study: In synovial fluid and blood from reactive arthritis, some motif variants were previously reported. A TCR beta motif of 7 to 9 highly homologous variants seemed to mark ankylosing spondylitis blood. Reportedly, significant enrichment of disease-linked clones occurred in matched ankylosing spondylitis synovial fluid. Those disease-linked clones were CD8+; they were also relatively rare in peripheral blood.

Trimming pared 6 bases from V and 2 bases from J, leaving 11 bases between. CDR1 is DFQATT and CDR2 is SNEGSKA in the germline V gene (reference sequence). The CDR3 totals 13 residues. A quantitative 5'-RACE method, one with molecular barcodes, was used to make TCR beta libraries. TCRdb fed the 5' RACE reads into MiXCR, producing one record per CDR3 protein. Here the sample spans over 600,000 distinct CDR3 sequences, roughly 20% being singletons. This clonotype appeared a few times. Its antigen is unknown. The source is a male donor with ankylosing spondylitis. The sequenced sample was blood, either unsorted or a sorted T cell fraction (not recorded which). J is TRBJ1-5 and V is TRBV20-1; D uncertain. The CDR3 reads CSAQSGGNQPQHF. The CDR3 region has the DNA TGCAGTGCCCAGTCGGGTGGCAATCAGCCCCAGCATTTT.